At least ten counts were recorded for the clone carrying this T cell receptor (beta chain). The antigen remains unidentified. Patients between 18 and 65 years old had hyperthyroidism, newly diagnosed and lasting under 2 months. Uncontrolled infection, other autoimmune disease, pregnancy or lactation led to exclusion. RNA transcripts yielded amplified TCR beta CDR3 regions. Researchers ran a first-round RT-PCR on the TCR CDR3 using the HTBI primer set. TCRdb recomputed calls from the multiplex PCR reads with MiXCR, one row per CDR3 protein. Of some 600,000 distinct CDR3 sequences in the sample, approximately 15% were seen once. These data originate in a study of T cells in Graves' hyperthyroidism and ophthalmopathy. Study conclusions and caveats: Most thyroid clonotypes expanded above 0.001 appeared in blood too.

Material: blood. The clonotype comes from a woman aged 30 to 39 with Graves' hyperthyroidism that later progressed to Graves' ophthalmopathy.

The CDR3 loop reads CASTFSGSLTDTQYF. CDR3 sequence (DNA): TGTGCCAGCACCTTTAGCGGGAGCCTCACAGATACGCAGTATTTT. The chain recombines TRBV28 with TRBJ2-3, with TRBD2 identical over 9 bases. J lost 2 bases, V lost 7 bases, and 7 bases had no gene match. In germline, CDR1 is MDHEN, CDR2 SYDVKM. This CDR3 has 15 amino acids.